Presented here are 12 T cell receptor beta chains from one specimen sequenced in a study of regulatory T cells in long-lasting Graves disease. In building TCR beta libraries, iRepertoire HTBI primers were used together with Arm-PCR of CDR3 regions. A single record per CDR3 protein comes from TCRdb applying MiXCR to the multiplex PCR reads. The table lists approximately 400,000 distinct CDR3 sequences, about 15% of them singletons. Time point meaning: newly diagnosed GD, antithyroid drugs for less than 3 months. Researchers made the TCR library from RNA that was extracted from PBMCs. These data are also associated with another study on T cells in Graves' hyperthyroidism and ophthalmopathy.

The sample in question was peripheral blood mononuclear cells (PBMCs), obtained at new diagnosis, from a patient treated with antithyroid drugs. These receptors were collected from a woman aged 40 to 50 with Graves disease.

The V and J genes are TRBV20-1 and TRBJ1-5; no reliable D call. The ends were cut back, 3 bases at V and 5 bases at J, with 14 bases in the middle. From germline, CDR1 is DFQATT and CDR2 SNEGSKA (reference sequence). CDR3 length: 14 amino acids. This chain's CDR3 is CSASQPRSDQPQHF. The CDR3 nucleotides read TGCAGTGCTAGCCAACCACGCTCGGATCAGCCCCAGCATTTT.

This clonotype occurred many times. This chain connects TRBV12-3 or TRBV12-4 to TRBJ1-1; D might be TRBD1 (5 bases). Between the trimmed V and J ends, which lost 10 bases and 0 bases, there was a span of 18 bases. There are 15 residues in the CDR3. CDR3 DNA sequence: TGTGCCACCTTAAGTCCGGGACCGATGAACACTGAAGCTTTCTTT. Amino acids: CATLSPGPMNTEAFF.

Ten or more counts support this clonotype. The V and J genes are TRBV12-3 or TRBV12-4 and TRBJ1-3; 10 bases align to TRBD1. Trimming removed 5 bases from V and 0 bases from J; junction bases left unmatched: 7. The CDR3 is made up of 17 amino acids. The CDR3 nucleotides read TGTGCCAGCAGTCCGGGACAGGGGACTTTCTCTGGAAACACCATATATTTT. Protein product: CASSPGQGTFSGNTIYF.

This clonotype was seen only once. A clone one base away is much larger, so this may be a read error. The chain couples TRBV7-2 to TRBJ1-6; perhaps TRBD1 as D (6 bases). CDR3 length: 15 residues. The germline V gene encodes CDR1 SGHTA and CDR2 FQGNSA. The V end lost 5 bases, the J end lost 8 bases, and 16 bases lay between the germline ends. The CDR3 loop reads CASSLEGGLYSPLHF. The CDR3 DNA follows: TGTGCCAGCAGCCTAGAAGGGGGGCTATATTCACCCCTCCACTTT.

The CDR3 DNA is TGCAGTGGTACAGGGAACATGGGGACACACACTGAAGCTTTCTTT. It yields the protein CSGTGNMGTHTEAFF. The V gene is TRBV20-1, the J gene TRBJ1-1; the D gene is possibly TRBD1 (6 bases). Trimming took 7 bases from V and 3 from J, leaving 21 bases between them. CDR1 and CDR2 from the germline V gene are DFQATT and SNEGSKA (reference sequence). This CDR3 spans 15 amino acids.

The table lists this clonotype with many counts. The chain recombines TRBV6-1 with TRBJ2-7, with unresolved D. The CDR3 runs 15 residues. Trimming stripped 2 bases from V and 0 bases from J, with 11 bases between. Germline V gives CDR1 MNHNS, CDR2 SASEGT. The CDR3 here is CASSEIGHSSYEQYF. The CDR3 region has the DNA TGTGCCAGCAGTGAAATCGGCCACAGCTCCTACGAGCAGTACTTC.

This clonotype has only a few counts. The chain's CDR3 is CASSPRDRGSPNSWNEQFF. DNA for the CDR3: TGCGCCAGCAGCCCCCGGGACAGAGGTTCCCCAAACTCTTGGAATGAGCAGTTCTTC. The rearrangement links TRBV5-1 to TRBJ2-1; 7 bases are a match to TRBD1. Trimming took 4 bases from V and 7 from J; bases not matched to a gene: 23. Germline-derived CDR1 and CDR2 are SGHRS and YFSETQ. The CDR3 spans 19 residues.

This clonotype was seen at least ten times. The rearrangement links TRBV5-1 to TRBJ2-1; the match to TRBD2 covers 14 bases. This CDR3 has 15 residues. CDR1 is SGHRS and CDR2 is YFSETQ in the germline V gene. V shed 4 bases and J 8 bases; nucleotides not matched to a gene: 5. The CDR3 reads CASSGGLAGVDEQFF. CDR3 nucleotide sequence: TGCGCCAGCAGCGGGGGACTAGCGGGAGTGGATGAGCAGTTCTTC.

The sample holds many counts of this clonotype. This rearrangement joins TRBV2 to TRBJ1-1; unclear D gene. The germline V gene encodes CDR1 SNHLY and CDR2 FYNNEI. This CDR3 has 16 residues. Between the trimmed V and J ends, which lost 3 bases and 1 base, there was a span of 15 bases. The CDR3 loop is CASSEFLRQTNTEAFF. CDR3 DNA sequence: TGTGCCAGCAGTGAGTTTCTTAGGCAGACGAACACTGAAGCTTTCTTT.

The chain has TRBV7-2 and TRBJ2-5; TRBD2 might be the D (6 bases). CDR3 length equals 14 residues. Germline CDR1 is SGHTA and CDR2 is FQGNSA. V was cut by 5 bases and J by 1 base, with 11 bases left in between. CDR3 in DNA: TGTGCCAGCAGCCCCTCGGGACTCCAAGAGACCCAGTACTTC. This translates into CASSPSGLQETQYF.

The J gene is TRBJ2-1, the V gene TRBV7-2; 10 bases agree with TRBD2. This CDR3 is built from 15 residues. Germline CDR1 and CDR2: SGHTA and FQGNSA. The ends lost 6 bases at V and 15 bases at J; junction bases unmatched: 17. DNA of the CDR3: TGTGCCAGCAGAGACCAGACTAGCGGGCGGGTTCGGGCGTTCTTC. It specifies CASRDQTSGRVRAFF.

This clonotype appeared many times. CDR3 DNA sequence: TGTGCCACCGGCACTAGCGTCGCTAGCACAGATACGCAGTATTTT. Amino acids: CATGTSVASTDTQYF. The chain is built from TRBV24-1 and TRBJ2-3; 7 bases match TRBD2. The CDR3 runs 15 residues. V lost 9 bases to trimming and J lost 0 bases; unmatched junction nucleotides: 8. In germline, CDR1 is KGHDR, CDR2 SFDVKD.